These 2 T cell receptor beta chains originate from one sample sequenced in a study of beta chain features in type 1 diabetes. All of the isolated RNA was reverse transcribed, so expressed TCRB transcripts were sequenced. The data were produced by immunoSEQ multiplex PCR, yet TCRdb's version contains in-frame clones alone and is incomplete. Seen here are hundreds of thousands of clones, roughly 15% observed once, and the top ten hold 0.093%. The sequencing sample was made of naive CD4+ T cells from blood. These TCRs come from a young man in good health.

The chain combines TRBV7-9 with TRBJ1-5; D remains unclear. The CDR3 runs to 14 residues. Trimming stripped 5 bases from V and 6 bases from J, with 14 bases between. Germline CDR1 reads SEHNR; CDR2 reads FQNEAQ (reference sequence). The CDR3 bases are TGTGCCAGCAGCGCCGGATATGCGGGTCAGCCCCAGCATTTT. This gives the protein CASSAGYAGQPQHF. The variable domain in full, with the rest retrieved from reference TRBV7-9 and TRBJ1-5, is DTGVSQNPRHKITKRGQNVTFRCDPISEHNRLYWYRQTLGQGPEFLTYFQNEAQLEKSRLLSDRFSAERPKGSFSTLEIQRTEQGDSAMYLCASSAGYAGQPQHFGDGTRLSIL.

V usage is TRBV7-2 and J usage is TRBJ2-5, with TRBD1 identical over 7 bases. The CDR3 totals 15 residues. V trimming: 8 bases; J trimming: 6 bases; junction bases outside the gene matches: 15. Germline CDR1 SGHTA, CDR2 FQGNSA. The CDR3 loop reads CASSRVRGFEKTQYF. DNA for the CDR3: TGTGCCAGCTCCCGGGTCAGGGGGTTCGAAAAGACCCAGTACTTC.